Sequencing of this TCR beta chain was carried out in a study of cytomegalovirus exposure and HLA in healthy donors. Overall study findings and caveats: Most likely, a cluster of highly shared sequence variants arose as a sequencing artifact.

As concerns this clone: The target antigen is unknown.

This PCR relied on a set of 60 Vbeta primers and 13 Jbeta primers. The data were produced by immunoSEQ multiplex PCR, yet TCRdb's version contains in-frame clones alone and is incomplete. The data hold fewer than 150,000 clones, with around 70% observed a single time. Source material: PBMCs. The clonotype originates from a woman aged 30 to 39 in good health and CMV-seronegative.

This chain's CDR3 is CASRSGGPMNTEAFF. The CDR3 DNA reads as TGTGCCAGCAGATCCGGGGGTCCCATGAACACTGAAGCTTTCTTT. The chain links TRBV28 to TRBJ1-1, with D tentatively TRBD1 (5 bases). Germline lookup yields CDR1 MDHEN and CDR2 SYDVKM. Trimming shortened V by 6 bases and J by 0 bases, and 14 bases separated the two germline ends. The CDR3 is 15 residues long.